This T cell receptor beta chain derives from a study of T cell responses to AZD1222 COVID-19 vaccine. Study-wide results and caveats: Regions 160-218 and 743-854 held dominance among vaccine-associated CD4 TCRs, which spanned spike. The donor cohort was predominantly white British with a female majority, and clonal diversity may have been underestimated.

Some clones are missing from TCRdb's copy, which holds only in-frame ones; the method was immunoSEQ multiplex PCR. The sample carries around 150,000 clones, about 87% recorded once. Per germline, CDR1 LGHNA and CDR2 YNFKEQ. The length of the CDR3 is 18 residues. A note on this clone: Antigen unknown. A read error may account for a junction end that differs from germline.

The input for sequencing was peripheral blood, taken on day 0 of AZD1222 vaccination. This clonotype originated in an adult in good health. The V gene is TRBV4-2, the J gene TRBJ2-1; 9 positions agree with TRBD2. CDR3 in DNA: TGTGCCAGCAGCCTGCGCGGGGGGGGCACCCAATTATACAATGCGCAGTTCTTC. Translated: CASSLRGGGTQLYNAQFF.